The 26 T cell receptor beta chains in this list originate from one sample, sequenced in a study of shared clonotypes between healthy human individuals. Here immunoSEQ multiplex PCR was the method, and the copy in TCRdb shows in-frame clones only, minus some. The table records roughly 2 million clones, 95% of them present only once. Sample: naive CD4+ T cells sorted from blood. Subset noted: CD45RA+ positively selected. The receptors here all came from a man younger than 30 in good health.

CDR3 loop: CASSSAGTRGYEQYF. As DNA, the CDR3 is TGTGCCAGCAGCTCGGCCGGGACTAGAGGTTACGAGCAGTACTTC. The chain combines TRBV7-2 with TRBJ2-7; 8 positions agree with TRBD2. The CDR3 runs 15 residues. Per germline, CDR1 SGHTA and CDR2 FQGNSA. V trimming: 4 bases; J trimming: 4 bases; junction bases outside the gene matches: 9.

The V call is TRBV5-5, the J call TRBJ2-1, with a tentative D call TRBD2 (5 bases). Germline-derived CDR1 and CDR2 are SGHKS and YYEKEE (reference sequence). V lost 0 bases, J lost 0 bases, and 10 bases lay in between. The CDR3 runs 16 residues. CDR3 nucleotides: TGTGCCAGCAGCTTGGACGGGGTAAACTCCTACAATGAGCAGTTCTTC. This encodes CASSLDGVNSYNEQFF.

Notes on this clone: This specimen includes other DNA sequences encoding the same CDR3. This sequence joins TRBV6-5 and TRBJ1-5, with D perhaps TRBD1 (6 bases). V dropped 6 bases and J dropped 2 bases, with 8 bases sitting between them. The CDR3 is made up of 13 amino acids. Germline V CDR1 and CDR2: MNHEY, SVGAGI. CDR3 loop: CASSRGGNQPQHF. The CDR3 nucleotides are TGTGCCAGCAGCAGGGGTGGCAATCAGCCCCAGCATTTT.

V and J are TRBV11-2 and TRBJ2-1, with 8 bases matching TRBD1. CDR1 is SGHAT and CDR2 is FQNNGV in the germline V gene. The CDR3 sequence is 16 residues long. The trim removed 4 bases at V and 0 bases at J, leaving 5 bases unmatched. Written as DNA, the CDR3 is TGTGCCAGCAGCTCAGACGACAGGGGCTCCTACAATGAGCAGTTCTTC. It translates to CASSSDDRGSYNEQFF.

The chain carries TRBV10-2 and TRBJ2-7, with D possibly being TRBD1 (6 bases). The CDR3 is 13 residues long. Trimming stripped 6 bases from V and 0 bases from J, with 9 bases between. CDR1 and CDR2 from the germline V gene are WSHSY and SAAADI. The chain's CDR3 is CASSRDTSYEQYF. CDR3 sequence (DNA): TGCGCCAGCAGCAGGGACACCTCCTACGAGCAGTACTTC.

The J gene is TRBJ2-4, the V gene TRBV5-8; no firm D call. Germline V gives CDR1 SGHTS, CDR2 YDEGEE. Trimming removed 0 bases at V and 2 bases at J, with 9 bases between. The CDR3 spans 15 residues. CDR3 amino acids: CASSLEGMTKNIQYF. The CDR3 bases are TGTGCCAGCAGCTTGGAGGGCATGACCAAAAACATTCAGTACTTC. Together with reference TRBV5-8 and TRBJ2-4, the CDR3 gives the full variable domain: EAGVTQSPTHLIKTRGQQATLRCSPISGHTSVYWYQQALGLGLQFLLWYDEGEERNRGNFPPRFSGRQFPNYSSELNVNALELEDSALYLCASSLEGMTKNIQYFGAGTRLSVL.

The chain is built from TRBV5-4 and TRBJ2-5, with 7 bases matching TRBD1. J was trimmed by 3 bases and V by 3 bases; bases with no gene match: 14. This CDR3 comprises 17 residues. Germline lookup yields CDR1 SGHNT and CDR2 YYREEE (reference sequence). The CDR3 sequence is CASSSQQRTGPKETQYF. Written as DNA, the CDR3 is TGTGCCAGCAGCTCTCAACAAAGGACAGGCCCCAAAGAGACCCAGTACTTC. The full variable domain, with the rest looked up from reference TRBV5-4 and TRBJ2-5, is ETGVTQSPTHLIKTRGQQVTLRCSSQSGHNTVSWYQQALGQGPQFIFQYYREEENGRGNFPPRFSGLQFPNYSSELNVNALELDDSALYLCASSSQQRTGPKETQYFGPGTRLLVL.

This chain connects TRBV10-1 to TRBJ1-4, with a possible D match to TRBD1 (5 bases). Germline V CDR1 and CDR2: WNHNN, SYGVQD (reference sequence). Trimming took off 10 bases at V and 5 bases at J, with 17 bases between the two ends. There are 14 residues in the CDR3. The CDR3 here is CANGGACPNEKLFF. The CDR3 bases are TGCGCCAACGGAGGGGCCTGCCCCAATGAAAAACTGTTTTTT.

The J gene is TRBJ2-7, the V gene TRBV5-1, with 12 bases identical to TRBD1. Germline loops: CDR1 SGHRS, CDR2 YFSETQ. CDR3 size: 16 residues. V gave up 7 bases and J gave up 7 bases; unmatched junction bases: 15. The CDR3 bases are TGCGCCAGCTCGTCTTCAGGGACAGGGGGCATCGGGGAGCAGTACTTC. Translating it yields CASSSSGTGGIGEQYF. Supplemented by reference TRBV5-1 and TRBJ2-7, the full variable domain reads KAGVTQTPRYLIKTRGQQVTLSCSPISGHRSVSWYQQTPGQGLQFLFEYFSETQRNKGNFPGRFSGRQFSNSRSEMNVSTLELGDSALYLCASSSSGTGGIGEQYFGPGTRLTVT.

The J gene is TRBJ2-5, the V gene TRBV6-5, with 7 bases that match TRBD2. CDR1 and CDR2 (germline): MNHEY, SVGAGI. Losses at the gene ends were 9 bases for V and 1 base for J; bases not matched to a gene: 5. This CDR3 region has 13 residues. CDR3: CASYRGVQETQYF. In DNA form, the CDR3 reads TGTGCCAGTTATCGGGGGGTCCAAGAGACCCAGTACTTC.

As concerns this clone: The identical CDR3 is also encoded by other nucleotide sequences in the sample. The chain joins TRBV5-1 to TRBJ2-2; tentatively, D is TRBD2 (7 bases). V dropped 2 bases and J dropped 0 bases, with 8 bases sitting between them. This CDR3 has 15 residues. Germline V gene sequence: CDR1 SGHRS, CDR2 YFSETQ. The CDR3 DNA sequence: TGCGCCAGCAGCTTCGGGGGGCCGAACACCGGGGAGCTGTTTTTT. Translating it yields CASSFGGPNTGELFF.

The CDR3 is CASSLVSGLAVASTDTQYF. CDR3 in DNA: TGTGCCAGCAGCTTAGTCTCGGGACTAGCGGTTGCTAGCACAGATACGCAGTATTTT. J is TRBJ2-3 and V is TRBV7-2, with 11 bases fitting TRBD2. V lost 1 base, J lost 0 bases, and 9 bases stayed unmatched. The CDR3 is made up of 19 amino acids. Germline CDR1 reads SGHTA; CDR2 reads FQGNSA.

This chain connects TRBV7-9 to TRBJ2-1; the match to TRBD1 covers 8 bases. CDR3 length: 13 residues. The V gene end was trimmed by 6 bases and the J gene end by 6 bases; junction bases not matched to a gene: 4. Germline loops: CDR1 SEHNR, CDR2 FQNEAQ (reference sequence). DNA of the CDR3: TGTGCCAGCAGAAAAGGACAGGGCAATGAGCAGTTCTTC. It codes for CASRKGQGNEQFF. The entire variable domain, with the rest obtained from reference TRBV7-9 and TRBJ2-1, is as follows: DTGVSQNPRHKITKRGQNVTFRCDPISEHNRLYWYRQTLGQGPEFLTYFQNEAQLEKSRLLSDRFSAERPKGSFSTLEIQRTEQGDSAMYLCASRKGQGNEQFFGPGTRLTVL.

V is TRBV7-2 and J is TRBJ2-3, with TRBD2 identical over 10 bases. V was pared by 5 bases and J by 5 bases, with 10 bases of the junction left unmatched. This CDR3 is built from 16 residues. Per the germline V gene, CDR1 is SGHTA and CDR2 is FQGNSA. The CDR3 region has the DNA TGTGCCAGCAGCCCAGACGGGACTAGCGTCATAGATACGCAGTATTTT. Translating it yields CASSPDGTSVIDTQYF. Complete variable domain (other parts from reference TRBV7-2 and TRBJ2-3): GAGVSQSPSNKVTEKGKDVELRCDPISGHTALYWYRQSLGQGLEFLIYFQGNSAPDKSGLPSDRFSAERTGGSVSTLTIQRTQQEDSAVYLCASSPDGTSVIDTQYFGPGTRLTVL.

On this clone itself: Other nucleotide sequences from this sample produce the same CDR3. The chain is built from TRBV6-4 and TRBJ2-3; D gene ambiguous. The V gene lost 6 bases and the J gene lost 0 bases, with 10 bases spanning the gap. Germline loops: CDR1 MRHNA, CDR2 SNTAGT. The CDR3 covers 14 residues. CDR3: CASRRTASTDTQYF. Written as DNA, the CDR3 is TGTGCCAGCAGAAGGACGGCGAGCACAGATACGCAGTATTTT.

Details on this clone: At the DNA level, this CDR3 is encoded by other sequences in the same sample as well. The chain employs TRBV2 and TRBJ1-1; the D gene is possibly TRBD1 (6 bases). Germline CDR1 is SNHLY and CDR2 is FYNNEI. The CDR3 extends over 14 amino acids. Trimming stripped 1 base from V and 5 bases from J, with 11 bases between. The CDR3 bases are TGTGCCAGCAGTGAAGAAGGCCAGGGGACTGAAGCTTTCTTT. It encodes CASSEEGQGTEAFF. Full variable domain (rest looked up from reference TRBV2 and TRBJ1-1): EPEVTQTPSHQVTQMGQEVILRCVPISNHLYFYWYRQILGQKVEFLVSFYNNEISEKSEIFDDQFSVERPDGSNFTLKIRSTKLEDSAMYFCASSEEGQGTEAFFGQGTRLTVV.

This clone was detected only once. The chain couples TRBV11-1 to TRBJ2-7; a possible D gene is TRBD1 (5 bases). Germline V gives CDR1 SGHAT, CDR2 FQDESV (reference sequence). The CDR3 is 13 residues long. V lost 3 bases to trimming and J lost 6 bases, with 12 bases between them. The CDR3 protein is CASSLGRVVEQYF. The CDR3 nucleotides read TGTGCCAGCAGCTTGGGCAGGGTAGTCGAGCAGTACTTC.

The chain employs TRBV5-6 and TRBJ2-1, with no clear D. Trimming shortened V by 4 bases and J by 6 bases, and 11 bases separated the two germline ends. Germline V gene lookup returns CDR1 SGHDT and CDR2 YYEEEE. The CDR3 contains 13 residues. As DNA, the CDR3 is TGTGCCAGCAGCCCTAAATCCCGCAATGAGCAGTTCTTC. Protein sequence: CASSPKSRNEQFF.

About this clone itself: The same CDR3 can be traced to other DNA sequences in this sample. J is TRBJ1-3 and V is TRBV11-2, with D hard to call. Trimming left V 0 bases short and J 4 bases short, with 1 base between. CDR3 length equals 12 residues. CDR1 and CDR2 (germline): SGHAT, FQNNGV. CDR3 DNA sequence: TGTGCCAGCAGCTTAGAGGGAAACACCATATATTTT. Encoded protein: CASSLEGNTIYF.

This clone was observed once. The chain recombines TRBV5-4 with TRBJ2-1; 7 bases fit TRBD1. V was clipped by 0 bases and J by 10 bases; unmatched bases: 7. CDR1 is SGHNT and CDR2 is YYREEE in the germline V gene (reference sequence). The CDR3 sequence is 14 residues long. The CDR3 spells CASSLGQGPVEQFF. DNA for the CDR3: TGTGCCAGCAGCTTGGGACAGGGACCTGTCGAGCAGTTCTTC. Full variable domain (remainder filled in from reference TRBV5-4 and TRBJ2-1): ETGVTQSPTHLIKTRGQQVTLRCSSQSGHNTVSWYQQALGQGPQFIFQYYREEENGRGNFPPRFSGLQFPNYSSELNVNALELDDSALYLCASSLGQGPVEQFFGPGTRLTVL.

This chain uses TRBV18 with TRBJ2-5; a possible D gene is TRBD2 (5 bases). The germline V gene has CDR1 KGHSH and CDR2 LQKENI. The CDR3 contains 16 residues. The V gene lost 2 bases and the J gene lost 2 bases, with 15 bases spanning the gap. In DNA form, the CDR3 reads TGTGCCAGCTCACCATTTGTTTCGGGAAGTCAAGAGACCCAGTACTTC. This encodes CASSPFVSGSQETQYF. Complete variable domain (other parts from reference TRBV18 and TRBJ2-5): NAGVMQNPRHLVRRRGQEARLRCSPMKGHSHVYWYRQLPEEGLKFMVYLQKENIIDESGMPKERFSAEFPKEGPSILRIQQVVRGDSAAYFCASSPFVSGSQETQYFGPGTRLLVL.

This clone came up once. J is TRBJ2-7 and V is TRBV30; tentatively, D is TRBD1 (5 bases). Germline V gene data show CDR1 as GTSNPN and CDR2 as SVGIG (reference sequence). The CDR3 length is 12 residues. In DNA, the CDR3 is TGTGCTATGGACAAGAGCTCCTACGAGCAGTACTTC. Encoded protein: CAMDKSSYEQYF.

V usage is TRBV6-6 and J usage is TRBJ1-4; D unresolved. Germline loops: CDR1 MNHNY, CDR2 SVGAGI (reference sequence). This CDR3 is built from 14 residues. Trimming stripped 7 bases from V and 3 bases from J, with 12 bases between. Here the CDR3 DNA reads TGTGCCAGCATCCTGGGAGGATCTAATGAAAAACTGTTTTTT. This gives the protein CASILGGSNEKLFF.

Notes on this clone: This may come from a read error, since a much larger clone is one base off. The same CDR3 also results from other DNA sequences found in this sample. This chain uses TRBV30 with TRBJ2-5; TRBD2 might be the D (5 bases). The ends were cut back, 3 bases at V and 2 bases at J, with 13 bases in the middle. Per the germline V gene, CDR1 is GTSNPN and CDR2 is SVGIG (reference sequence). The length of the CDR3 is 14 residues. The CDR3 DNA reads as TGTGCCTGGAGCCGCGGGCTAGCTCAAGAGACCCAGTACTTC. This codes for CAWSRGLAQETQYF.

The rearrangement joins TRBV7-2 to TRBJ2-3; no firm D call. Germline CDR1 is SGHTA and CDR2 is FQGNSA. The CDR3 is 13 residues long. Trimming left V 1 base short and J 8 bases short, with 10 bases between. CDR3 sequence: CASSLVGYLTQYF. The DNA of the CDR3 is TGTGCCAGCAGCTTAGTTGGCTACCTTACGCAGTATTTT.

A note on this clone: Other DNA sequences of this sample code for an identical CDR3. The V call is TRBV7-9, the J call TRBJ1-6; D remains ambiguous. CDR1 and CDR2 from the germline V gene are SEHNR and FQNEAQ (reference sequence). The CDR3 has 12 amino acids. With 2 bases removed from V and 6 bases from J, the gap between germline ends came to 2 bases. This CDR3 reads CASSLSNSPLHF. The CDR3 nucleotides are TGTGCCAGCAGCTTAAGTAATTCACCCCTCCACTTT. Combining the CDR3 with reference TRBV7-9 and TRBJ1-6 gives the whole variable domain DTGVSQNPRHKITKRGQNVTFRCDPISEHNRLYWYRQTLGQGPEFLTYFQNEAQLEKSRLLSDRFSAERPKGSFSTLEIQRTEQGDSAMYLCASSLSNSPLHFGNGTRLTVT.